Below are 18 T cell receptor beta chains sequenced from a single sample in a study of blood T cell repertoires in COVID-19. Using immunoSEQ multiplex PCR, the repertoire was profiled, and TCRdb retains in-frame clones only, with some absent. This repertoire shows roughly 250,000 clones, 85% to 95% found once; its top ten account for approximately 2%. The sequenced sample was PBMCs or T cells enriched from blood (not recorded which). The receptors shown here come from a woman younger than 30 who had recovered from COVID-19.

The V gene is TRBV2, the J gene TRBJ2-1; 8 positions match TRBD1. Trimming cost V 4 bases and J 8 bases; bases outside gene matches: 10. CDR1 is SNHLY, CDR2 FYNNEI, per germline. This CDR3 contains 15 residues. The CDR3 bases are TGTGCCAGCAGTGTTTCAGGACAGGGTATCGATGAGCAGTTCTTC. Protein product: CASSVSGQGIDEQFF.

V gene TRBV4-1 combines with J gene TRBJ1-5; perhaps TRBD1 as D (5 bases). V dropped 5 bases and J dropped 0 bases, with 11 bases sitting between them. Germline values: CDR1 MGHRA, CDR2 YSYEKL. This CDR3 region has 15 residues. The CDR3 region is CASSYRRGSNQPQHF. In DNA, the CDR3 is TGCGCCAGCAGCTATCGAAGGGGTAGCAATCAGCCCCAGCATTTT.

J is TRBJ1-2 and V is TRBV9; tentative D call: TRBD1 (6 bases). The V gene's germline CDR1 is SGDLS and CDR2 YYNGEE. Trimming pared 4 bases from V and 4 bases from J, leaving 11 bases between. The CDR3 contains 13 residues. The CDR3 loop is CASSQQGTYGYTF. CDR3 in DNA: TGTGCCAGCAGCCAACAGGGCACCTATGGCTACACCTTC.

The chain links TRBV7-9 to TRBJ1-1; no clear D gene. The CDR3 runs 12 residues. V was pared by 7 bases and J by 5 bases, with 11 bases between. Germline V gives CDR1 SEHNR, CDR2 FQNEAQ (reference sequence). The CDR3 DNA reads TGTGCCAGCACCTCTAGTGTGACTGAAGCTTTCTTT. Translation gives CASTSSVTEAFF.

The chain joins TRBV3-1 (or the pseudogene TRBV3-2) to TRBJ2-3; 9 bases are shared with TRBD2. The junction had 7 bases not matched to a gene; V was cut back by 11 bases and J by 4 bases. CDR3 length: 13 residues. Per the germline V gene, CDR1 is LGHDT and CDR2 is YNNKEL (reference sequence). The CDR3 is CAVGLASSDTQYF. In nucleotides, the CDR3 is TGTGCCGTCGGACTAGCGTCTTCAGATACGCAGTATTTT.

The rearrangement joins TRBV19 to TRBJ1-5, with a possible D match to TRBD1 (5 bases). The CDR3 runs to 15 residues. Trimming took off 4 bases at V and 3 bases at J, with 13 bases between the two ends. From germline, CDR1 is LNHDA and CDR2 SQIVND (reference sequence). The CDR3 reads CASSTGRQPNQPQHF. CDR3 bases: TGTGCCAGTAGTACCGGTCGACAGCCCAATCAGCCCCAGCATTTT. Full variable domain (missing parts from reference TRBV19 and TRBJ1-5): DGGITQSPKYLFRKEGQNVTLSCEQNLNHDAMYWYRQDPGQGLRLIYYSQIVNDFQKGDIAEGYSVSREKKESFPLTVTSAQKNPTAFYLCASSTGRQPNQPQHFGDGTRLSIL.

The chain links TRBV9 to TRBJ1-1; D gene ambiguous. V gave up 4 bases and J gave up 0 bases, with 10 bases separating them. Germline CDR1 is SGDLS and CDR2 is YYNGEE. CDR3 length: 14 amino acids. CDR3 bases: TGTGCCAGCAGCATTACCCAGGTGAACACTGAAGCTTTCTTT. Protein sequence: CASSITQVNTEAFF. Full variable domain (remainder filled in from reference TRBV9 and TRBJ1-1): DSGVTQTPKHLITATGQRVTLRCSPRSGDLSVYWYQQSLDQGLQFLIQYYNGEERAKGNILERFSAQQFPDLHSELNLSSLELGDSALYFCASSITQVNTEAFFGQGTRLTVV.

The rearrangement links TRBV29-1 to TRBJ2-3; D is possibly TRBD1 (5 bases). Germline V gene lookup returns CDR1 SQVTM and CDR2 ANQGSEA. V lost 7 bases and J lost 0, with 8 bases in between. This CDR3 spans 12 amino acids. In DNA, the CDR3 is TGCAGCGGGGGCCCTAGCACAGATACGCAGTATTTT. The encoded protein is CSGGPSTDTQYF.

This chain's CDR3 is CAISESTAGDYGYTF. The CDR3 DNA follows: TGTGCCATCAGTGAGTCGACGGCAGGGGACTATGGCTACACCTTC. The chain employs TRBV10-3 and TRBJ1-2; TRBD1 might be the D (6 bases). V lost 0 bases to trimming and J lost 3 bases, with 11 bases between them. This CDR3 has 15 amino acids. From germline, CDR1 is ENHRY and CDR2 SYGVKD.

This clone was detected only a few times. The CDR3 DNA sequence: TGTGCCAGCAGCTTAATAGGACAGGGGAATCATGAAAAACTGTTTTTT. The encoded protein is CASSLIGQGNHEKLFF. The V gene is TRBV7-2, the J gene TRBJ1-4; the match to TRBD1 covers 9 bases. Germline CDR1 is SGHTA and CDR2 is FQGNSA. V was pared by 2 bases and J by 6 bases, with 7 bases of the junction left unmatched. The CDR3 has 16 residues. The whole variable domain, remainder taken from reference TRBV7-2 and TRBJ1-4, is GAGVSQSPSNKVTEKGKDVELRCDPISGHTALYWYRQSLGQGLEFLIYFQGNSAPDKSGLPSDRFSAERTGGSVSTLTIQRTQQEDSAVYLCASSLIGQGNHEKLFFGSGTQLSVL.

The chain links TRBV3-1 (or the pseudogene TRBV3-2) to TRBJ2-3; weak D call: TRBD2 (6 bases). The V end was cut by 1 base, the J end by 1 base, with 15 bases between. CDR1 and CDR2 from the germline V gene are LGHDT and YNNKEL (reference sequence). The CDR3 is 17 residues long. The CDR3 loop is CASSQGGGDPRTDTQYF. CDR3 DNA: TGTGCCAGCAGCCAAGGTGGCGGGGACCCCCGCACAGATACGCAGTATTTT.

The chain couples TRBV7-3 to TRBJ1-2; no reliable D call. The germline gives CDR1 SGHTA, CDR2 FQGTGA. There are 15 residues in the CDR3. V was cut by 1 base and J by 7 bases, with 16 bases left in between. CDR3 residues: CASSLKRDRDSGYTF. The CDR3, as DNA: TGTGCCAGCAGCTTAAAACGCGATAGAGACTCTGGCTACACCTTC. The full variable domain, its missing parts supplied by reference TRBV7-3 and TRBJ1-2, is GAGVSQTPSNKVTEKGKYVELRCDPISGHTALYWYRQSLGQGPEFLIYFQGTGAADDSGLPNDRFFAVRPEGSVSTLKIQRTERGDSAVYLCASSLKRDRDSGYTFGSGTRLTVV.

The gene calls are TRBV12-5 and TRBJ1-4, with a possible D match to TRBD1 (6 bases). Germline V gene data show CDR1 as LGHNT and CDR2 as FRNRAP. Trimming stripped 9 bases from V and 8 bases from J, with 19 bases between. The CDR3 has 14 amino acids. CDR3 DNA sequence: TGTGCTAGCGCCACAGGGCAAGGAGGCGAAAAACTGTTTTTT. Its translation: CASATGQGGEKLFF.

The V gene is TRBV14, the J gene TRBJ1-1; perhaps TRBD1 as D (5 bases). The V end lost 0 bases, the J end lost 10 bases, and 6 bases lay between the germline ends. This CDR3 is built from 11 residues. Germline V gene data show CDR1 as SGHDN and CDR2 as FVKESK. CDR3 DNA: TGTGCCAGCAGCCAAGATAGGGGAGCTTTCTTT. It translates to CASSQDRGAFF.

V and J are TRBV14 and TRBJ2-3; 7 nucleotides line up with TRBD1. Germline CDR1 SGHDN, CDR2 FVKESK. The CDR3 spans 15 residues. V shed 4 bases and J 0 bases; nucleotides not matched to a gene: 4. CDR3 region: CASSLGTVSTDTQYF. For the CDR3, the DNA is TGTGCCAGCAGCCTTGGGACAGTTAGCACAGATACGCAGTATTTT.

The CDR3 spells CASSVSGGLGAEAFF. CDR3 coding DNA: TGTGCCAGCAGCGTATCCGGGGGTCTGGGCGCTGAAGCTTTCTTT. V is TRBV9 and J is TRBJ1-1; D perhaps matches TRBD1 (5 bases). V was pared by 1 base and J by 6 bases, with 16 bases between. Germline lookup yields CDR1 SGDLS and CDR2 YYNGEE. The CDR3 extends over 15 amino acids.

A single count supports this clone. Additional DNA sequences in this sample encode the identical CDR3. This rearrangement joins TRBV19 to TRBJ1-2, with TRBD1 identical over 7 bases. The germline V gene encodes CDR1 LNHDA and CDR2 SQIVND (reference sequence). The CDR3 is 13 amino acids. The junction had 3 bases not matched to a gene; V was cut back by 2 bases and J by 6 bases. In DNA form, the CDR3 reads TGTGCCAGTAGTATACAGGGGGGAAATGGCTACACCTTC. Protein: CASSIQGGNGYTF.

This clone has just one count. The rearrangement uses TRBV19 and TRBJ1-5; 8 nucleotides align to TRBD1. After removal of 2 bases from V and 7 bases from J, the junction contained 13 bases not matched to a gene. Germline V gives CDR1 LNHDA, CDR2 SQIVND (reference sequence). The CDR3 extends over 17 amino acids. This CDR3 reads CASSISLRQGWEQPQHF. The CDR3 nucleotides are TGTGCCAGTAGTATATCCCTGAGACAGGGGTGGGAACAGCCCCAGCATTTT.